This T cell receptor (beta chain) was found in a study of shared clonotypes between healthy human individuals. On this clone itself: The antigen is unknown.

Germline V gives CDR1 SGHRS, CDR2 YFSETQ. There are 16 residues in the CDR3. Trimming cost V 0 bases and J 2 bases, with 13 bases left between them. Study-wide points: Clonotypes not shared had lower generation probabilities than those common to all four donors. The expectation was that sequencing depth would affect clonotype sharing among donors.

Sequenced by immunoSEQ multiplex PCR; TCRdb stores in-frame clones only, minus some. The table lists 2,500,000 or so clones, around 94% of them singletons. The donor population consisted of healthy HIV-negative adults with no recent acute infections or vaccinations. The specimen was naive CD4+ T cells sorted from blood. Subset specified: CD45RA+ positively selected. The J gene is TRBJ2-3, the V gene TRBV5-1, with D possibly being TRBD1 (6 bases). This TCR came from a man younger than 35 in good health. CDR3 nucleotides: TGCGCCAGCAGCTTGGGGACAGTCCAGTACACAGATACGCAGTATTTT. Protein sequence: CASSLGTVQYTDTQYF. Using reference TRBV5-1 and TRBJ2-3 for the parts outside the CDR3, the full variable domain is KAGVTQTPRYLIKTRGQQVTLSCSPISGHRSVSWYQQTPGQGLQFLFEYFSETQRNKGNFPGRFSGRQFSNSRSEMNVSTLELGDSALYLCASSLGTVQYTDTQYFGPGTRLTVL.